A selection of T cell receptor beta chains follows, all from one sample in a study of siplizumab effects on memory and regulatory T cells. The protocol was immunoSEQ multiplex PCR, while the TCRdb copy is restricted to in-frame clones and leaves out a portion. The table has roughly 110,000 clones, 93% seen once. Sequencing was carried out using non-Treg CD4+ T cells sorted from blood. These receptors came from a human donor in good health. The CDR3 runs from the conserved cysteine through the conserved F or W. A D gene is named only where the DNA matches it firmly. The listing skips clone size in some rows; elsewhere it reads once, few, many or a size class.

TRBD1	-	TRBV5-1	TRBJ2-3	TGCGCCAGCTCCTGGACAGGGGGGGCTAGCGCAGATACGCAGTATTTT	CASSWTGGASADTQYF
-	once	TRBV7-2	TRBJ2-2	TGTGCCAGCAGCTTATTGGGAAACACCGGGGAGCTGTTTTTT	CASSLLGNTGELFF
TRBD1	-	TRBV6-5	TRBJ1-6	TGTGCCAGCAGCCTGGGACAGGGTTTCAATTCACCCCTCCACTTT	CASSLGQGFNSPLHF
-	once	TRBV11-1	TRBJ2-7	TGTGCCAGCAGCTTAGGTGGCGGGGCCACCTACGAGCAGTACTTC	CASSLGGGATYEQYF
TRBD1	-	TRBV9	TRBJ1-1	TGTGCCAGCAGCGCGTATGACAGGGTAGAATGGACTGAAGCTTTCTTT	CASSAYDRVEWTEAFF
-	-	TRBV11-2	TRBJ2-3	TGTGCCAGCAGCTTAGTAAGGGGGGGCCCTACAGATACGCAGTATTTT	CASSLVRGGPTDTQYF
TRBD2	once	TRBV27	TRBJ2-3	TGTGCCAGCAGTTTATCGTTGATAGCGGGGGCTCCCTCGGATACGCAGTATTTT	CASSLSLIAGAPSDTQYF
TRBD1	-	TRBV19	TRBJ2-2	TGTGCCAGTAGCAACAGCCCGGGACAGGGATTCGGGGAGCTGTTTTTT	CASSNSPGQGFGELFF
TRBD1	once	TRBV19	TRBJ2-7	TGTGCCAGACTTACCGGGACAGGGGGCGTATACGAGCAGTACTTC	CARLTGTGGVYEQYF
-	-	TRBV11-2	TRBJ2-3	TGTGCCAGCAGCTTAAGGAGGACACCAACTATCACAGATACGCAGTATTTT	CASSLRRTPTITDTQYF
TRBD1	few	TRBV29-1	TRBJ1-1	TGCAGCGTTGAGGGACAGGGGACCACTGAAGCTTTCTTT	CSVEGQGTTEAFF
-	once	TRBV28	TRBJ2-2	TGTGCCAGCAGACCGCAGGGAGTCGGGGAGCTGTTTTTT	CASRPQGVGELFF
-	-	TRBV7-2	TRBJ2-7	TGTGCCAGCAGCGCACAGCCAAGCTCCTACGAGCAGTACTTC	CASSAQPSSYEQYF
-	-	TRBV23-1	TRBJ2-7	TGCGCCAGCAGTCAATCGTTGCGGGGGCCCTACGAGCAGTACTTC	CASSQSLRGPYEQYF
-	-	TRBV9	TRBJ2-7	TGTGCCAGCAGCCCCCGGAGTATAGGGATCTACGAGCAGTACTTC	CASSPRSIGIYEQYF
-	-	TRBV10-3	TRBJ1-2	TGTGCCATCAGTGAGGAGGCCGCGGTGGATGGCTACACCTTC	CAISEEAAVDGYTF
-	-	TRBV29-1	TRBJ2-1	TGCAGCGGACAGGTCTACAATGAGCAGTTCTTC	CSGQVYNEQFF
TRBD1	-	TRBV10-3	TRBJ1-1	TGTGCCATCAGGGAATGGGGACAGGGGGACACTGAAGCTTTCTTT	CAIREWGQGDTEAFF
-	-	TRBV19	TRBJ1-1	TGTGCCAGTAGTAAAGTAGGGGGGAACACTGAAGCTTTCTTT	CASSKVGGNTEAFF
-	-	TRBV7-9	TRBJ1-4	TGTGCCAGCAGCTCGTCCCGGGACGGGGAAAAACTGTTTTTT	CASSSSRDGEKLFF
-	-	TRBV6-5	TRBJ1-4	TGTGCCAGTCGCTTTCAGGGGCAGAATGAAAAACTGTTTTTT	CASRFQGQNEKLFF
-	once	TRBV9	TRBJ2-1	TGTGCCAGCAGCGTAGGAGGGGGGGCCCGAGTTGAGCAGTTCTTC	CASSVGGGARVEQFF
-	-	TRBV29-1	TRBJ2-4	TGCAGCGTCCAAGAAGGGTCGGTGGCCAAAAACATTCAGTACTTC	CSVQEGSVAKNIQYF
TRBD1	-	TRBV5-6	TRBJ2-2	TGTGCCAGCTCCGACAGGGGGCGCGTCGGGGAGCTGTTTTTT	CASSDRGRVGELFF
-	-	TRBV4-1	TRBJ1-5	TGCGCCAGCAGCCAAGGAGGGGGGCGCAACAATCAGCCCCAGCATTTT	CASSQGGGRNNQPQHF
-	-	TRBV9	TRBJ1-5	TGTGCCAGCAGCGTAGAGGGGTTGGGGCCCCAGCATTTT	CASSVEGLGPQHF
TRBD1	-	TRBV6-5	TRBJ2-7	TGTGCCAGCAGTCATCGGACAGGGCCCTACGAGCAGTACTTC	CASSHRTGPYEQYF
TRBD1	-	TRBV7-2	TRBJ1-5	TGTGCCAGCAGCTCGGACAGGCATAATCAGCCCCAGCATTTT	CASSSDRHNQPQHF
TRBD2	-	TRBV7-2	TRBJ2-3	TGTGCCAGCAGCGACCTAGCGGTCACAGATACGCAGTATTTT	CASSDLAVTDTQYF